The 20 T cell receptor beta chains listed next were all sequenced from one sample in a study of Graves' ophthalmopathy and Graves' hyperthyroidism. RNA transcripts were the source from which TCR beta CDR3 regions were amplified. An initial RT-PCR round employing HTBI primers preceded a second-round multiplex PCR. TCRdb re-called the multiplex PCR reads through MiXCR, storing one row per CDR3 protein. The data hold roughly 480,000 distinct CDR3 sequences, with over 13% observed a single time. Input material: blood. These receptors were taken from a woman aged 25 to 39 with Graves' ophthalmopathy.

Only a few counts were recorded for this clonotype. The V call is TRBV9, the J call TRBJ1-1; no definite D call. Germline loops: CDR1 SGDLS, CDR2 YYNGEE. V was clipped by 3 bases and J by 6 bases, with 12 bases between them. CDR3 size: 13 residues. The CDR3 reads CASSELRVPEAFF. CDR3 DNA: TGTGCCAGCAGCGAGCTTCGGGTTCCTGAAGCTTTCTTT.

Ten or more counts support this clonotype. V gene TRBV28 combines with J gene TRBJ1-1, with D possibly matching TRBD1 (5 bases). Germline V gene data show CDR1 as MDHEN and CDR2 as SYDVKM. The CDR3 loop spans 10 amino acids. The V end was cut by 8 bases, the J end by 11 bases, with 12 bases between. CDR3 coding DNA: TGTGCCAGCGGACGGCCAGGGGCTTTCTTT. It translates to CASGRPGAFF.

This clonotype has a count of ten or more. V usage is TRBV12-3 or TRBV12-4 and J usage is TRBJ2-7; 8 nucleotides agree with TRBD1. Trimming removed 0 bases from V and 0 bases from J; junction bases left unmatched: 7. The CDR3 runs to 17 residues. This CDR3 is CASSLAGQGLSSYEQYF. The CDR3 region has the DNA TGTGCCAGCAGTTTAGCCGGACAGGGATTGAGCTCCTACGAGCAGTACTTC.

The chain uses TRBV19 and TRBJ2-2; D unclear. Trimming left V 1 base short and J 6 bases short, with 12 bases between. The CDR3 length is 15 residues. The germline gives CDR1 LNHDA, CDR2 SQIVND (reference sequence). CDR3 residues: CASSIVAISSGELFF. The CDR3 DNA follows: TGTGCCAGTAGTATAGTTGCTATTTCGTCCGGGGAGCTGTTTTTT.

This clonotype was seen many times. The chain links TRBV6-5 to TRBJ2-5, with D possibly matching TRBD1 (6 bases). The CDR3 spans 15 residues. Germline assignment: CDR1 MNHEY and CDR2 SVGAGI. The V gene lost 7 bases and the J gene lost 5 bases, with 20 bases spanning the gap. The CDR3 coding sequence is TGTGCCAGCACCCCGACCTGGGGGCGCGGGGAGACCCAGTACTTC. This translates into CASTPTWGRGETQYF.

The chain links TRBV5-1 to TRBJ1-5, with a possible D match to TRBD1 (6 bases). Germline lookup yields CDR1 SGHRS and CDR2 YFSETQ. The CDR3 spans 14 residues. Trimming took 2 bases from V and 8 from J, leaving 14 bases between them. CDR3 in DNA: TGCGCCAGCAGCTTCACAGGGCAGAAGGAGCCCCAGCATTTT. Its protein product is CASSFTGQKEPQHF.

This clonotype was observed a few times. The V and J genes are TRBV20-1 and TRBJ2-5; D remains unclear. CDR3 length: 13 residues. The V and J ends lost 5 bases and 0 bases respectively, with 10 bases between them. Germline assignment: CDR1 DFQATT and CDR2 SNEGSKA (reference sequence). The CDR3 nucleotides are TGCAGTGCTGAGCCTAGTAACCAAGAGACCCAGTACTTC. It codes for CSAEPSNQETQYF.

The V call is TRBV30, the J call TRBJ2-2, with D uncertain. Deletions cut 2 bases from V and 6 bases from J, with 10 bases between. The CDR3 has 13 residues. The germline gives CDR1 GTSNPN, CDR2 SVGIG (reference sequence). The chain's CDR3 is CAWSFSSSGELFF. In DNA, the CDR3 is TGTGCCTGGAGTTTTAGTTCATCCGGGGAGCTGTTTTTT. Drawing the rest from reference TRBV30 and TRBJ2-2, the complete variable domain is SQTIHQWPATLVQPVGSPLSLECTVEGTSNPNLYWYRQAAGRGLQLLFYSVGIGQISSEVPQNLSASRPQDRQFILSSKKLLLSDSGFYLCAWSFSSSGELFFGEGSRLTVL.

This clonotype was detected ten times or more. The chain joins TRBV7-9 to TRBJ1-1; D is undetermined. CDR3 size: 13 residues. With 0 bases removed from V and 6 bases from J, the gap between germline ends came to 8 bases. From germline, CDR1 is SEHNR and CDR2 FQNEAQ (reference sequence). This CDR3 reads CASSLAAAPEAFF. In DNA, the CDR3 is TGTGCCAGCAGCTTAGCGGCGGCGCCTGAAGCTTTCTTT.

This clonotype was counted many times. V usage is TRBV27 and J usage is TRBJ1-5, with 7 bases aligning to TRBD1. Unmatched junction bases numbered 10, after V lost 6 bases and J lost 5 bases. CDR1 and CDR2 (germline): MNHEY, SMNVEV (reference sequence). This CDR3 is built from 15 residues. The CDR3 DNA sequence: TGTGCCAGCAGCCCCCTCGACAGGGCGGATCAGCCCCAGCATTTT. Translated, it gives CASSPLDRADQPQHF.

This clonotype occurred many times. The genes are TRBV2 and TRBJ1-5; D gene uncertain. V lost 1 base, J lost 2 bases, and 9 bases lay in between. In germline, CDR1 is SNHLY, CDR2 FYNNEI. The CDR3 runs 15 residues. CDR3 sequence reads: CASSEGGQGNQPQHF. CDR3 sequence (DNA): TGTGCCAGCAGTGAAGGCGGGCAGGGCAATCAGCCCCAGCATTTT. The whole variable domain, remainder taken from reference TRBV2 and TRBJ1-5, is EPEVTQTPSHQVTQMGQEVILRCVPISNHLYFYWYRQILGQKVEFLVSFYNNEISEKSEIFDDQFSVERPDGSNFTLKIRSTKLEDSAMYFCASSEGGQGNQPQHFGDGTRLSIL.

At least ten counts were recorded for this clonotype. This chain connects TRBV12-3 or TRBV12-4 to TRBJ2-7; no clear D. CDR3 length equals 14 residues. Trimming pared 3 bases from V and 4 bases from J, leaving 13 bases between. The CDR3, as DNA: TGTGCCAGCAGTTTGGTGGGGAAGAATTACGAGCAGTACTTC. Translation gives CASSLVGKNYEQYF.

With respect to this clonotype: A read error may explain this, as a much larger clone is one base away. The V and J genes are TRBV2 and TRBJ1-6; 7 bases are a match to TRBD1. Germline-derived CDR1 and CDR2 are SNHLY and FYNNEI. The CDR3 loop spans 15 amino acids. Here the CDR3 DNA reads TGTGCCAGCAGTGATGGGACAGCCTATAATTCACACCTCCACTTT. Its protein is CASSDGTAYNSHLHF.

This clonotype was recorded at least ten times. The genes are TRBV5-1 and TRBJ1-3; 7 nucleotides line up with TRBD1. CDR3 length: 15 residues. The germline V gene encodes CDR1 SGHRS and CDR2 YFSETQ. J gave up 4 bases and V 3 bases, and 7 bases lay outside the gene matches. The CDR3 bases are TGCGCCAGCAGCTATGGACAGGCAGCAGGAAACACCATATATTTT. It codes for CASSYGQAAGNTIYF.

This chain joins TRBV3-1 and TRBJ1-5; D possibly corresponds to TRBD1 (5 bases). This CDR3 is 14 amino acids long. V was cut by 3 bases and J by 0 bases, with 6 bases left in between. Germline V gives CDR1 LGHDT, CDR2 YNNKEL (reference sequence). DNA of the CDR3: TGTGCCAGCAGCCAGGGGGTTAGCAATCAGCCCCAGCATTTT. This encodes CASSQGVSNQPQHF.

The sample holds many counts of this clonotype. Here the CDR3 reads CASSEMKGLRANYGYTF. CDR3 in DNA: TGTGCCAGCAGTGAAATGAAGGGACTCAGAGCTAACTATGGCTACACCTTC. This sequence joins TRBV6-1 and TRBJ1-2; possible D gene TRBD1, 5 bases. This CDR3 region has 17 residues. Germline-derived CDR1 and CDR2 are MNHNS and SASEGT. The V end was cut by 2 bases, the J end by 0 bases, with 16 bases between.

This clonotype was seen a handful of times. This may arise from a read error, as a much more abundant clone is one base away. This chain uses TRBV4-1 with TRBJ2-7; perhaps TRBD1 as D (5 bases). The CDR3 sequence is 15 residues long. V was cut by 0 bases and J by 5 bases, with 14 bases left in between. Germline V gene data show CDR1 as MGHRA and CDR2 as YSYEKL. The CDR3 region has the DNA TGCGCCAGCAGCCAAGACTGGACCCAGGGCCACGAGCAGTACTTC. Amino acids: CASSQDWTQGHEQYF.

In its sample, this clonotype was seen many times. This rearrangement joins TRBV11-1 to TRBJ1-5; D unclear. The germline gives CDR1 SGHAT, CDR2 FQDESV (reference sequence). The CDR3 sequence is 16 residues long. Trimming shortened V by 1 base and J by 1 base, and 11 bases separated the two germline ends. This CDR3 is CASSLVGTRSNQPQHF. Written as DNA, the CDR3 is TGTGCCAGCAGCTTAGTAGGCACTAGAAGCAATCAGCCCCAGCATTTT.

The table lists this clonotype with many counts. The chain uses TRBV6-5 and TRBJ2-7, with no clear D. V lost 11 bases, J lost 6 bases, and 20 bases lay in between. The germline CDR1 and CDR2 sequences are MNHEY and SVGAGI. The CDR3 is 13 residues long. In DNA, the CDR3 is TGTGCCGTCCGTGGGCGAGAAAAGGGCGAGCAGTACTTC. Translating gives CAVRGREKGEQYF.

Comments on this clonotype: This may arise from a read error, as a much more abundant clone is one base away. The V call is TRBV11-1, the J call TRBJ1-5; D remains ambiguous. V gave up 1 base and J gave up 0 bases, with 10 bases separating them. CDR1 and CDR2 from the germline V gene are SGHAT and FQDESV (reference sequence). There are 16 residues in the CDR3. CDR3 residues: CASSLVGTSSNQPQHF. CDR3 nucleotide sequence: TGTGCCAGCAGCTTAGTAGGCACTAGTAGCAATCAGCCCCAGCATTTT.